This T cell receptor (beta chain) was observed in a study of blood T cells in healthy people across ages. Per sample, no less than 6 micrograms of total RNA were extracted. V lost 5 bases, J lost 4 bases, and 4 bases stayed unmatched. This CDR3 has 13 amino acids. The V gene's germline CDR1 is SNHLY and CDR2 FYNNEI. This clonotype came up many times. A sample-barcoded 5' primer and a J-beta primer mix were used in a second PCR of about 7 to 11 cycles. Every molecule of cDNA carried a tag from a template-switch adaptor with 12 random nucleotides. TCRdb processed the 5' RACE reads anew with MiXCR; each CDR3 protein has one entry. The table lists some 1.6 million distinct CDR3 sequences, about 31% of them singletons.

This receptor was obtained from a woman in her twenties or thirties in good health. Sequencing was done on a sample of blood. This chain connects TRBV2 to TRBJ2-5; the match to TRBD2 covers 7 bases. This CDR3 is CASSSGARETQYF. DNA for the CDR3: TGTGCCAGCAGTAGCGGGGCACGAGAGACCCAGTACTTC. The full variable domain, with the rest looked up from reference TRBV2 and TRBJ2-5, is EPEVTQTPSHQVTQMGQEVILRCVPISNHLYFYWYRQILGQKVEFLVSFYNNEISEKSEIFDDQFSVERPDGSNFTLKIRSTKLEDSAMYFCASSSGARETQYFGPGTRLLVL.